This T cell receptor beta chain was obtained from a study of response to subunit inactivated influenza vaccine. Study-level results: The authors suggested that few new T cells are recruited per seasonal influenza vaccination.

MiXCR was run by TCRdb on the RT-PCR reads, yielding one entry per CDR3 protein. The table shows roughly 700,000 distinct CDR3 sequences, with approximately 15% occurring only once. Remarks on this clonotype: Its antigen is still unknown.

Trimming took off 6 bases at V and 5 bases at J, with 10 bases between the two ends. The CDR3 totals 12 residues. The sequenced sample was PBMCs from blood, obtained roughly 15 days before vaccination. The genes are TRBV12-3 or TRBV12-4 and TRBJ2-5; D not certain. This sequence originates from a man aged 50-59 years who received an inactivated influenza vaccine. In nucleotides, the CDR3 is TGTGCCAGCAGAGCTGAATGGGAGACCCAGTACTTC. Translated, it gives CASRAEWETQYF.